Listed here are 22 T cell receptor beta chains from one sample, sequenced in a study of OX40 agonist ivuxolimab in advanced cancers. Data came from immunoSEQ multiplex PCR; TCRdb stores just in-frame clones and leaves some out. The data contain some 100,000 clones, 90% of them singletons. The sample in question was CD4+ or CD8+ T cells sorted from blood, obtained in a trial of the OX40 agonist ivuxolimab. All receptors come from an adult with an advanced solid tumor such as melanoma, head and neck, liver or kidney cancer.

The V and J genes are TRBV18 and TRBJ2-7; TRBD2 aligns across 8 bases. Trimming at V came to 8 bases and at J to 6 bases, leaving 6 bases not matched to a gene. Germline CDR1 is KGHSH and CDR2 is LQKENI. The CDR3 is made up of 12 amino acids. The CDR3 DNA reads as TGTGCCAGCGGCGGGGGGCTGGGCGAGCAGTACTTC. It translates to CASGGGLGEQYF.

The rearrangement links TRBV7-9 to TRBJ2-7; possibly TRBD1 or TRBD2 for D (6 bases each). The CDR3 contains 13 residues. Trimming removed 5 bases at V and 5 bases at J, with 13 bases between. Germline V gene lookup returns CDR1 SEHNR and CDR2 FQNEAQ (reference sequence). The CDR3 bases are TGTGCCAGCAGCACCTGGGGGGCGGACGAGCAGTACTTC. As protein: CASSTWGADEQYF.

The rearrangement joins TRBV27 to TRBJ1-2, with 8 bases that match TRBD1. Losses at the gene ends were 6 bases for V and 8 bases for J; bases not matched to a gene: 8. The V gene's germline CDR1 is MNHEY and CDR2 SMNVEV (reference sequence). This CDR3 region has 13 residues. CDR3 sequence reads: CASRGQGVFGYTF. In DNA, the CDR3 is TGTGCCAGCAGAGGACAGGGAGTCTTCGGCTACACCTTC.

The chain links TRBV5-5 to TRBJ2-7, with TRBD1 matching over 8 bases. CDR1 is SGHKS, CDR2 YYEKEE, per germline (reference sequence). This CDR3 region has 17 residues. The junction had 11 bases not matched to a gene; V was cut back by 1 base and J by 2 bases. The CDR3 loop reads CASSLSRGTGSTYEQYF. CDR3 coding DNA: TGTGCCAGCAGCTTGTCCCGCGGGACAGGCTCTACCTACGAGCAGTACTTC.

This clone was picked up a small number of times. Other nucleotide sequences in the sample specify the same CDR3. J is TRBJ1-1 and V is TRBV30, with no clear D. Between the trimmed V and J ends, which lost 4 bases and 0 bases, there was a span of 6 bases. CDR3 length: 12 amino acids. CDR1 and CDR2 from the germline V gene are GTSNPN and SVGIG (reference sequence). DNA for the CDR3: TGTGCCTGGACGGGAATGAACACTGAAGCTTTCTTT. It encodes CAWTGMNTEAFF.

The rearrangement joins TRBV6-1 to TRBJ1-5; 9 bases match TRBD1. The germline V gene encodes CDR1 MNHNS and CDR2 SASEGT. The junction had 3 bases not matched to a gene; V was cut back by 5 bases and J by 4 bases. The CDR3 sequence is 14 residues long. The CDR3, as DNA: TGTGCCAGCAGTACGACAGGGGGGAATCAGCCCCAGCATTTT. This codes for CASSTTGGNQPQHF.

The chain employs TRBV18 and TRBJ2-1; 10 bases line up with TRBD1. Unmatched junction bases numbered 15, after V lost 10 bases and J lost 9 bases. There are 15 residues in the CDR3. CDR1 KGHSH and CDR2 LQKENI come from the germline V gene. The CDR3 region has the DNA TGTGCCACTACGAGCCGGGACAGGGGCAAGGGTGAGCAGTTCTTC. This encodes CATTSRDRGKGEQFF.

The genes are TRBV5-4 and TRBJ2-2; D is perhaps TRBD1 or TRBD2 (5 bases each). V was trimmed by 0 bases and J by 6 bases, leaving 12 bases between them. CDR1 and CDR2 from the germline V gene are SGHNT and YYREEE (reference sequence). This CDR3 contains 15 residues. This chain's CDR3 is CASSLGGVVPGELFF. Written as DNA, the CDR3 is TGTGCCAGCAGCTTGGGAGGGGTTGTTCCCGGGGAGCTGTTTTTT. Together with reference TRBV5-4 and TRBJ2-2, the CDR3 gives the full variable domain: ETGVTQSPTHLIKTRGQQVTLRCSSQSGHNTVSWYQQALGQGPQFIFQYYREEENGRGNFPPRFSGLQFPNYSSELNVNALELDDSALYLCASSLGGVVPGELFFGEGSRLTVL.

The chain has TRBV6-6 and TRBJ2-2; TRBD1 is a possible D gene (6 bases). Trimming shortened V by 6 bases and J by 3 bases, and 17 bases separated the two germline ends. The germline V gene encodes CDR1 MNHNY and CDR2 SVGAGI (reference sequence). There are 16 residues in the CDR3. CDR3 region: CASRPHDKGDTGELFF. The CDR3 DNA reads as TGTGCCAGCAGACCTCACGATAAGGGGGACACCGGGGAGCTGTTTTTT.

The V gene is TRBV13, the J gene TRBJ2-1, with D possibly matching TRBD2 (6 bases). The CDR3 covers 14 residues. V was cut by 5 bases and J by 5 bases, with 13 bases left in between. The germline CDR1 and CDR2 sequences are PRHDT and FYEKMQ (reference sequence). The DNA of the CDR3 is TGTGCCAGCAGCCCCCGGACTACAAACAATGAGCAGTTCTTC. Translated, it gives CASSPRTTNNEQFF.

This clone was observed once. The chain combines TRBV5-4 with TRBJ2-1, with TRBD1 matching over 8 bases. Germline V gives CDR1 SGHNT, CDR2 YYREEE (reference sequence). CDR3 length: 16 residues. Trimming cost V 4 bases and J 0 bases; bases outside gene matches: 6. The CDR3 here is CASSPDRESSYNEQFF. In DNA form, the CDR3 reads TGTGCCAGCAGCCCGGACAGGGAGAGCTCCTACAATGAGCAGTTCTTC.

CDR3 protein: CASSQVRGSYGYTF. The CDR3 DNA follows: TGCGCCAGCAGCCAAGTCAGGGGGTCATATGGCTACACCTTC. V is TRBV4-3 and J is TRBJ1-2; TRBD1 matches 7 bases. V gave up 1 base and J gave up 5 bases; unmatched junction bases: 4. The germline V gene has CDR1 LGHNA and CDR2 YSLEER. The CDR3 totals 14 residues.

The rearrangement joins TRBV7-8 to TRBJ2-7, with 7 bases lining up with TRBD1. The CDR3 is 11 amino acids. V dropped 7 bases and J dropped 5; count of bases not matched to a gene: 2. Per germline, CDR1 SGHVS and CDR2 FQNEAQ. CDR3 region: CASKDRDEQYF. CDR3 sequence (DNA): TGTGCCAGCAAAGACAGGGACGAGCAGTACTTC.

This chain links TRBV27 with TRBJ2-1; weak D call: TRBD1 (5 bases). The CDR3 is 14 amino acids. Looked up from germline, CDR1 is MNHEY and CDR2 is SMNVEV (reference sequence). The V end was cut by 5 bases, the J end by 1 base, with 9 bases between. The CDR3 region has the DNA TGTGCCAGCAGTCTCCAGGGTTCCTACAATGAGCAGTTCTTC. It translates to CASSLQGSYNEQFF.

The chain is built from TRBV5-6 and TRBJ2-7; D gene ambiguous. The CDR3 runs to 12 residues. Looked up from germline, CDR1 is SGHDT and CDR2 is YYEEEE. V lost 5 bases to trimming and J lost 0 bases, with 6 bases between them. The CDR3 DNA follows: TGTGCCAGCAGTTCCTTCTCCTACGAGCAGTACTTC. Residues: CASSSFSYEQYF.

The genes are TRBV19 and TRBJ1-1, with TRBD1 as a possible D gene (6 bases). The CDR3 loop spans 14 amino acids. V was pared by 6 bases and J by 4 bases, with 15 bases between. CDR1 is LNHDA, CDR2 SQIVND, per germline (reference sequence). For the CDR3, the DNA is TGTGCCAGTAGGAACAGGGAAGGAAGCACTGAAGCTTTCTTT. It translates to CASRNREGSTEAFF.

V usage is TRBV18 and J usage is TRBJ2-7; D is unclear. V lost 2 bases and J 6 bases, leaving 5 bases between the germline ends. The CDR3 is 11 residues long. Germline loops: CDR1 KGHSH, CDR2 LQKENI. In DNA, the CDR3 is TGTGCCAGCTCACCAAAGGTCGAGCAGTACTTC. Translating it yields CASSPKVEQYF.

This chain joins TRBV5-1 and TRBJ1-3; D gene ambiguous. V was trimmed by 0 bases and J by 0 bases, leaving 4 bases between them. Germline CDR1 reads SGHRS; CDR2 reads YFSETQ. This CDR3 comprises 14 residues. The CDR3: CASSLAGSGNTIYF. In nucleotides, the CDR3 is TGCGCCAGCAGCTTGGCAGGCTCTGGAAACACCATATATTTT.

The rearrangement uses TRBV6-1 and TRBJ2-5, with TRBD1 matching over 9 bases. Germline V gene data show CDR1 as MNHNS and CDR2 as SASEGT. The CDR3 runs 15 residues. Trimming cost V 6 bases and J 5 bases; bases outside gene matches: 10. CDR3 sequence: CASRRDRGSWETQYF. The CDR3 DNA follows: TGTGCCAGCAGAAGAGACAGGGGGTCATGGGAGACCCAGTACTTC.

The chain has TRBV14 and TRBJ2-7, with 9 bases aligning to TRBD1. This CDR3 comprises 15 residues. With 4 bases clipped from V and 1 base from J, the junction kept 5 bases outside the gene matches. Germline CDR1 is SGHDN and CDR2 is FVKESK. DNA of the CDR3: TGTGCCAGCAGCCCTCCCGGGACAGGGTCCTACGAGCAGTACTTC. Translating gives CASSPPGTGSYEQYF.

The CDR3 region is CASSLSVPSGDPYEQYF. CDR3 DNA: TGCGCCAGCAGCTTGTCTGTCCCGTCGGGGGACCCCTACGAGCAGTACTTC. The chain has TRBV5-1 and TRBJ2-7; weak D call: TRBD2 (6 bases). The V gene lost 1 base and the J gene lost 2 bases, with 19 bases spanning the gap. Germline CDR1 is SGHRS and CDR2 is YFSETQ. This CDR3 is built from 17 residues. The complete variable domain, with remaining parts taken from reference TRBV5-1 and TRBJ2-7, reads KAGVTQTPRYLIKTRGQQVTLSCSPISGHRSVSWYQQTPGQGLQFLFEYFSETQRNKGNFPGRFSGRQFSNSRSEMNVSTLELGDSALYLCASSLSVPSGDPYEQYFGPGTRLTVT.

V and J are TRBV12-5 and TRBJ2-2, with TRBD1 matching over 8 bases. After removal of 6 bases from V and 4 bases from J, the junction contained 7 bases not matched to a gene. The CDR3 is 15 residues long. CDR1 and CDR2 (germline): LGHNT, FRNRAP. The CDR3 reads CASGPQGAGTGELFF. The CDR3 DNA sequence: TGTGCTAGTGGCCCGCAGGGGGCCGGCACCGGGGAGCTGTTTTTT.